The T cell receptor (beta chain) described here comes from a study of T cells after yellow fever vaccination. At the level of the study: Low-cell-number fractions were prepared with SMART-Seq v4 Ultra Low Input.

Template-switching 5'RACE yielded the TCR cDNA; a universal primer site and UMIs were added in the process. TCRdb redid the calling of the 5' RACE reads with MiXCR, one entry per CDR3 protein. The data show about 260,000 distinct CDR3 sequences, 10% to 15% seen once. V trimming: 4 bases; J trimming: 2 bases; junction bases outside the gene matches: 5. There are 14 residues in the CDR3. Germline V gene lookup returns CDR1 DFQATT and CDR2 SNEGSKA (reference sequence). This clonotype has just a few counts. Antigen specificity is unknown. Findings of the study overall: Weaker, the secondary response peaked sooner, at day 5 versus 15. Overlap between CD4 and CD8 compartments was detected for a small share of clonotypes.

The sequences come from CD4+ T cells sorted from PBMCs, collected 45 days after the yellow fever booster vaccination. This TCR was sampled from a man under 40 who received the YFV17D yellow fever vaccine. This sequence joins TRBV20-1 and TRBJ2-3; the match to TRBD2 covers 8 bases. The CDR3 coding sequence is TGCAGTGCTACAAGGGGACTAGTCACAGATACGCAGTATTTT. Its protein is CSATRGLVTDTQYF.